These T cell receptor beta chains were read from a single sample in a study of OX40 agonist ivuxolimab in advanced cancers. TCRdb keeps only in-frame clones here, not all; method: immunoSEQ multiplex PCR. The sample shows some 14,000 clones, roughly three quarters of them seen only once. Specimen: CD4+ or CD8+ T cells sorted from blood, collected in a trial of the OX40 agonist ivuxolimab. The receptors originated from an adult with an advanced solid tumor such as melanoma, head and neck, liver or kidney cancer. Each CDR3 is given with its conserved first and last residue. Fields, in order: V gene, clone size, D gene, J gene, CDR3 DNA, CDR3 protein. A D gene is named only where the DNA matches it firmly. The size of a clone is reported for some rows only, either as once, few or many, or as a class for expanded clones.

TRBV5-1	.	.	TRBJ2-7	TGCGCCAGCAGCCCGGAAGCAGCTATAGGTTACGAGCAGTACTTC	CASSPEAAIGYEQYF
TRBV6-1	.	.	TRBJ1-1	TGTGCCAGCAGTGAAGCTTGGCAGGGGAACACTGAAGCTTTCTTT	CASSEAWQGNTEAFF
TRBV4-3	.	TRBD1	TRBJ2-1	TGCGCCAGCAGCCAAGACGGCGGGCAGGGGGCGCTTTATGAGCAGTTCTTC	CASSQDGGQGALYEQFF
TRBV2	few	TRBD1	TRBJ2-5	TGTGCCAGCAGTGAAAGGCCCGGACAGGGGAGAGAGACCCAGTACTTC	CASSERPGQGRETQYF
TRBV6-4	.	TRBD2	TRBJ2-1	TGTGCCAGCAGTGGGACTAGCGGGGGGTACAATGAGCAGTTCTTC	CASSGTSGGYNEQFF
TRBV9	once	.	TRBJ2-3	TGTGCCAGCAGCGTAGTGTCCACAGATACGCAGTATTTT	CASSVVSTDTQYF
TRBV10-1	.	.	TRBJ2-7	TGCGCCAGCAGTGCCGGGACACTCTCCGGGCAGTACTTC	CASSAGTLSGQYF
TRBV5-1	medium-sized	.	TRBJ2-7	TGCGCCAGCAGCTTAAAACAGGGTTTCTACGAGCAGTACTTC	CASSLKQGFYEQYF
TRBV4-1	few	.	TRBJ1-2	TGCGCCAGCAGCCAGACGACCCGCTATGGCTACACCTTC	CASSQTTRYGYTF
TRBV6-5	.	.	TRBJ2-2	TGTGCCAGCAGAACGGGGATGAACACCGGGGAGCTGTTTTTT	CASRTGMNTGELFF
TRBV15	.	.	TRBJ1-1	TGTGCCACCACGGAGGGGCCTGGGGGGACTGAAGCTTTCTTT	CATTEGPGGTEAFF
TRBV5-6	medium-sized	TRBD1	TRBJ1-2	TGTGCCAGCAGCTTGGGCACCGGGACAGGGTATGGCTACACCTTC	CASSLGTGTGYGYTF
TRBV7-9	.	.	TRBJ1-1	TGTGCCAGCAAAGGGCCGGGAATGAACACTGAAGCTTTCTTT	CASKGPGMNTEAFF
TRBV7-9	.	.	TRBJ1-1	TGTGCCAGCAGCTTGAAGGGGGGGCTGAACACTGAAGCTTTCTTT	CASSLKGGLNTEAFF
TRBV9	.	.	TRBJ1-1	TGTGCCAGCAGCGTAGGCGGGACATCGAACACTGAAGCTTTCTTT	CASSVGGTSNTEAFF
TRBV2	.	TRBD1	TRBJ2-7	TGTGCCAGCAGTCCTCCTGACAGGGGCTCCTACGAGCAGTACTTC	CASSPPDRGSYEQYF
TRBV7-8	.	.	TRBJ2-7	TGTGCCAGCAGCTTAGGGACGGGCTACGAGCAGTACTTC	CASSLGTGYEQYF
TRBV11-2	.	.	TRBJ1-2	TGTGCCAGCAGCTTGGGAGTTTCTAACTATGGCTACACCTTC	CASSLGVSNYGYTF
TRBV12-2	.	.	TRBJ1-4	TGTGCAAGTCGCCCAGGACAGGAGACGATGTCCTCGACTAATGAAAAACTGTTTTTT	CASRPGQETMSSTNEKLFF
TRBV29-1	.	.	TRBJ2-2	TGCAGCGTTTTAGGGCCCACCGGGGAGCTGTTTTTT	CSVLGPTGELFF
TRBV18	.	.	TRBJ2-7	TGTGCCAGCTCACCAATTGAGACCTACGAGCAGTACTTC	CASSPIETYEQYF
TRBV19	medium-sized	TRBD2	TRBJ2-1	TGTGCCAGTAGTATAGACGGGGGGGCCTCAAATGAGCAGTTCTTC	CASSIDGGASNEQFF
TRBV4-3	.	TRBD1	TRBJ2-5	TGCGCCAGCAGTCCCACTGGCGCACAGGGGGCGCGGTGGGAGCAGTACTTC	CASSPTGAQGARWEQYF
TRBV6-5	.	.	TRBJ2-6	TGTGCCAGCAATACAGGGTCTGGGGCCAACGTCCTGACTTTC	CASNTGSGANVLTF
TRBV5-4	few	.	TRBJ2-3	TGTGCCAGCAGCTCCGAATGGGGGACAGATACGCAGTATTTT	CASSSEWGTDTQYF
TRBV27	once	TRBD2	TRBJ2-3	TGTGCCAGCCAGGTCCTCGGGGGGACTAGCACAGATACGCAGTATTTT	CASQVLGGTSTDTQYF
TRBV28	.	.	TRBJ2-2	TGTGCCAGCAGTAGGAGATTCCCCGGGGAGCTGTTTTTT	CASSRRFPGELFF
TRBV7-2	.	.	TRBJ2-3	TGTGCCAGCAGCTTAAGGTTAGACTACCTGACAGATACGCAGTATTTT	CASSLRLDYLTDTQYF
TRBV11-2	.	.	TRBJ2-1	TGTGCCAGCAGAAACTACAATGAGCAGTTCTTC	CASRNYNEQFF